Following are 28 T cell receptor beta chains from one sample sequenced in a study of T cells in Graves' hyperthyroidism and ophthalmopathy. TCR beta CDR3 region amplification was performed from RNA transcripts. When the TCR CDR3 underwent first-round RT-PCR, the HTBI primer set was used. Each CDR3 protein is one row after TCRdb ran MiXCR on the multiplex PCR reads. The top ten clones hold approximately 49% of a sample with roughly 300,000 distinct CDR3 sequences, around a sixth of them seen once. The sample consisted of blood. The receptor set was obtained from a woman aged 45 to 65 with Graves' hyperthyroidism.

This clonotype was recorded a few times. The V call is TRBV6-4, the J call TRBJ1-4; no clear D. The V end lost 4 bases, the J end lost 5 bases, and 11 bases lay between the germline ends. Germline values: CDR1 MRHNA, CDR2 SNTAGT. The CDR3 extends over 14 amino acids. The CDR3 sequence: CASSVNRLNEKLFF. The CDR3 DNA follows: TGTGCCAGCAGTGTTAACAGACTGAATGAAAAACTGTTTTTT.

The chain joins TRBV30 to TRBJ2-7; D is perhaps TRBD1 (7 bases). Germline CDR1 and CDR2: GTSNPN and SVGIG (reference sequence). Deletions cut 5 bases from V and 2 bases from J, with 22 bases between. The CDR3 has 16 residues. The CDR3 DNA reads as TGTGCCTGGGACAGCCGAGGGGGCGGGGAAACCTACGAGCAGTACGTC. The encoded protein is CAWDSRGGGETYEQYV.

This clonotype was detected ten times or more. This sequence joins TRBV3-1 and TRBJ2-3; D is possibly TRBD1 (5 bases). Germline CDR1 is LGHDT and CDR2 is YNNKEL (reference sequence). V was cut by 4 bases and J by 0 bases, with 11 bases left in between. CDR3 length: 15 residues. The CDR3 reads CASSPTAYSTDTQYF. In DNA, the CDR3 is TGTGCCAGCAGCCCGACAGCTTATAGCACAGATACGCAGTATTTT.

The V gene is TRBV7-9, the J gene TRBJ2-2; a possible D gene is TRBD1 (5 bases). CDR1 and CDR2 from the germline V gene are SEHNR and FQNEAQ (reference sequence). The CDR3 is 15 residues long. V lost 4 bases and J 2 bases, leaving 11 bases between the germline ends. In nucleotides, the CDR3 is TGTGCCAGCAGCTCTACGACAGTAAACACCGGGGAGCTGTTTTTT. It yields the protein CASSSTTVNTGELFF.

This clonotype came up many times. In nucleotides, the CDR3 is TGTGCCAGCCATTCGGGGCAGAAAACCTATGGCTACACCTTC. The encoded protein is CASHSGQKTYGYTF. The chain employs TRBV6-1 and TRBJ1-2; tentative D call: TRBD1 (5 bases). V was shortened by 8 bases and J by 4 bases, with 17 bases between the two germline ends. Germline CDR1 reads MNHNS; CDR2 reads SASEGT. The CDR3 is 14 amino acids.

There are many counts of this clonotype. The CDR3 bases are TGTGCCAGCAGCTACGGGACTACAGCCAATGAGCAGTTCTTC. Residues: CASSYGTTANEQFF. The chain recombines TRBV11-2 with TRBJ2-1, with 7 bases identical to TRBD2. CDR1 is SGHAT and CDR2 is FQNNGV in the germline V gene. Trimming at V came to 4 bases and at J to 6 bases, leaving 6 bases not matched to a gene. This CDR3 is 14 amino acids long.

This clonotype occurred a few times. The chain uses TRBV5-1 and TRBJ2-5, with 14 positions matching TRBD2. The CDR3 extends over 18 amino acids. Germline trimming cut 4 bases from V and 0 bases from J; bases unmatched to any gene: 8. Germline lookup yields CDR1 SGHRS and CDR2 YFSETQ. CDR3 DNA sequence: TGCGCCAGCAGCCGCCGACTAGCGGGGGGGGCGTACCAAGAGACCCAGTACTTC. Residues: CASSRRLAGGAYQETQYF.

This clonotype was seen a few times. The chain couples TRBV4-1 to TRBJ2-7; TRBD1 or TRBD2 may be the D gene (5 bases each). Germline V gene lookup returns CDR1 MGHRA and CDR2 YSYEKL. There are 15 residues in the CDR3. V lost 1 base, J lost 2 bases, and 12 bases lay in between. In nucleotides, the CDR3 is TGCGCCAGCAGCCAAGTCCCGGGGCCGGCCTACGAGCAGTACGTC. The encoded protein is CASSQVPGPAYEQYV.

This clonotype was seen ten or more times. The chain employs TRBV27 and TRBJ2-2; D is undetermined. Germline V gives CDR1 MNHEY, CDR2 SMNVEV (reference sequence). The V end lost 2 bases, the J end lost 4 bases, and 2 bases lay between the germline ends. The CDR3 has 12 amino acids. CDR3 residues: CASSLGTGELFF. CDR3 DNA sequence: TGTGCCAGCAGTTTAGGCACCGGGGAGCTGTTTTTT.

Regarding this clonotype: One end of the junction is discordant with germline, which a read error may explain. The V call is TRBV12-3 or TRBV12-4, the J call TRBJ2-3; TRBD2 matches 11 bases. The CDR3 length is 16 residues. The CDR3 spells CAISSGLAEGTDTQYF. DNA of the CDR3: TGTGCCATCAGTTCGGGACTAGCGGAGGGCACAGATACGCAGTATTTT.

This clonotype was detected many times. The V and J genes are TRBV11-2 and TRBJ1-1; unclear D gene. CDR3 length equals 14 residues. Trimming took 3 bases from V and 2 from J, leaving 10 bases between them. Germline values: CDR1 SGHAT, CDR2 FQNNGV. For the CDR3, the DNA is TGTGCCAGCAGCTTGGCCATAGCAAACACTGAAGCTTTCTTT. Translating it yields CASSLAIANTEAFF. Supplemented by reference TRBV11-2 and TRBJ1-1, the full variable domain reads EAGVAQSPRYKIIEKRQSVAFWCNPISGHATLYWYQQILGQGPKLLIQFQNNGVVDDSQLPKDRFSAERLKGVDSTLKIQPAKLEDSAVYLCASSLAIANTEAFFGQGTRLTVV.

V gene TRBV2 combines with J gene TRBJ2-5; maybe TRBD1 (6 bases). The CDR3 is made up of 14 amino acids. The V gene lost 8 bases and the J gene lost 5 bases, with 18 bases spanning the gap. The germline V gene encodes CDR1 SNHLY and CDR2 FYNNEI. CDR3 residues: CASLRDTPGETQYF. CDR3 sequence (DNA): TGTGCCAGCCTCCGGGACACGCCAGGGGAGACCCAGTACTTC. Full variable domain (remainder filled in from reference TRBV2 and TRBJ2-5): EPEVTQTPSHQVTQMGQEVILRCVPISNHLYFYWYRQILGQKVEFLVSFYNNEISEKSEIFDDQFSVERPDGSNFTLKIRSTKLEDSAMYFCASLRDTPGETQYFGPGTRLLVL.

This clonotype was detected ten times or more. The chain couples TRBV2 to TRBJ2-7, with unresolved D. Trimming took off 4 bases at V and 5 bases at J, with 15 bases between the two ends. This CDR3 comprises 14 residues. CDR1 and CDR2 from the germline V gene are SNHLY and FYNNEI. This CDR3 is CASSGGGVLDEQYF. In DNA form, the CDR3 reads TGTGCCAGCAGTGGGGGTGGGGTGTTGGACGAGCAGTACTTC.

This chain links TRBV10-3 with TRBJ2-2; TRBD2 might be the D (6 bases). CDR3 length: 13 amino acids. The germline V and J ends were trimmed by 6 bases and 6 bases, with 11 bases remaining between them. Germline values: CDR1 ENHRY, CDR2 SYGVKD. CDR3: CAIRDRESGELFF. The CDR3 nucleotides read TGTGCCATCAGGGATCGGGAGTCCGGGGAGCTGTTTTTT.

The rearrangement links TRBV2 to TRBJ1-2, with a tentative D call TRBD1 (5 bases). CDR3 length: 12 amino acids. Germline V lookup: CDR1 SNHLY, CDR2 FYNNEI. V lost 1 base to trimming and J lost 8 bases, with 8 bases between them. The DNA for the CDR3 is TGTGCCAGCAGTGAAGGGGGCAACGGCTACACCTTC. It translates to CASSEGGNGYTF. The entire variable domain, with the rest obtained from reference TRBV2 and TRBJ1-2, is as follows: EPEVTQTPSHQVTQMGQEVILRCVPISNHLYFYWYRQILGQKVEFLVSFYNNEISEKSEIFDDQFSVERPDGSNFTLKIRSTKLEDSAMYFCASSEGGNGYTFGSGTRLTVV.

The chain joins TRBV7-3 to TRBJ2-2, with D hard to call. Trimming cost V 1 base and J 6 bases, with 6 bases left between them. Germline CDR1 SGHTA, CDR2 FQGTGA. The CDR3 contains 13 residues. The chain's CDR3 is CASSLMAAGELFF. The DNA for the CDR3 is TGTGCCAGCAGCTTAATGGCGGCCGGGGAGCTGTTTTTT. The whole variable domain, filled in from reference TRBV7-3 and TRBJ2-2, reads GAGVSQTPSNKVTEKGKYVELRCDPISGHTALYWYRQSLGQGPEFLIYFQGTGAADDSGLPNDRFFAVRPEGSVSTLKIQRTERGDSAVYLCASSLMAAGELFFGEGSRLTVL.

This chain links TRBV5-1 with TRBJ2-7; 7 bases line up with TRBD2. V trimming: 3 bases; J trimming: 6 bases; junction bases outside the gene matches: 9. This CDR3 region has 14 residues. Germline V CDR1 and CDR2: SGHRS, YFSETQ. CDR3 in DNA: TGCGCCAGCAGCTGGGGAGGGATGCCCGGCGAGCAGTACTTC. Residues: CASSWGGMPGEQYF.

The rearrangement links TRBV28 to TRBJ2-1, with 7 nucleotides matching TRBD2. This CDR3 is 14 amino acids long. The trim removed 4 bases at V and 7 bases at J, leaving 7 bases unmatched. The germline CDR1 and CDR2 sequences are MDHEN and SYDVKM. The CDR3 nucleotides are TGTGCCAGCAGTTCCTTAGCGGGTTCTAATGAGCAGTTCTTC. Translated, it gives CASSSLAGSNEQFF.

The chain recombines TRBV2 with TRBJ2-4; 9 bases match TRBD2. Germline lookup yields CDR1 SNHLY and CDR2 FYNNEI. CDR3 length: 14 amino acids. The J segment lost 5 bases and the V segment lost 4 bases, leaving 3 bases of the junction unmatched. The DNA of the CDR3 is TGTGCCAGCAGTGCGACTAGCGGCCAAAACATTCAGTACTTC. Its protein is CASSATSGQNIQYF.

This clonotype was found a few times. The chain employs TRBV19 and TRBJ2-2; D not certain. Germline V gene lookup returns CDR1 LNHDA and CDR2 SQIVND (reference sequence). V lost 7 bases and J lost 2, with 11 bases in between. This CDR3 is built from 14 residues. CDR3 sequence (DNA): TGTGCCAGTAACTTGGACCGAAACACCGGGGAGCTGTTTTTT. It encodes CASNLDRNTGELFF. Full variable domain (outside the CDR3, taken from reference TRBV19 and TRBJ2-2): DGGITQSPKYLFRKEGQNVTLSCEQNLNHDAMYWYRQDPGQGLRLIYYSQIVNDFQKGDIAEGYSVSREKKESFPLTVTSAQKNPTAFYLCASNLDRNTGELFFGEGSRLTVL.

This clonotype has at least ten counts. The genes are TRBV6-1 and TRBJ1-1; TRBD1 is a possible D gene (5 bases). Trimming pared 7 bases from V and 5 bases from J, leaving 23 bases between. There are 16 residues in the CDR3. Germline V lookup: CDR1 MNHNS, CDR2 SASEGT. The CDR3 DNA reads TGTGCCAGCACCGAGGAACGTATAGGGGCTGCAACTGAAGCTTTCTTT. Its translation: CASTEERIGAATEAFF.

J is TRBJ2-5 and V is TRBV28, with TRBD2 identical over 9 bases. J was trimmed by 0 bases and V by 4 bases; bases with no gene match: 12. The CDR3 contains 18 residues. The germline gives CDR1 MDHEN, CDR2 SYDVKM. The CDR3: CASSYELRVAGDQETQYF. In DNA form, the CDR3 reads TGTGCCAGCAGTTATGAGTTGAGGGTAGCGGGAGACCAAGAGACCCAGTACTTC.

This clonotype came up many times. The chain joins TRBV2 to TRBJ1-6; 8 bases agree with TRBD1. The CDR3 extends over 14 amino acids. From germline, CDR1 is SNHLY and CDR2 FYNNEI. The V segment lost 6 bases and the J segment 9 bases; nucleotides outside the gene matches: 7. CDR3 DNA: TGTGCCAGCAGAAACAGGGGGAACGGTTCACCCCTCCACTTT. It encodes CASRNRGNGSPLHF.

This clonotype was counted at least ten times. V is TRBV6-1 and J is TRBJ1-2; D possibly corresponds to TRBD1 (5 bases). Germline CDR1 reads MNHNS; CDR2 reads SASEGT. V was trimmed by 6 bases and J by 2 bases, leaving 10 bases between them. The CDR3 covers 13 residues. The CDR3 DNA follows: TGTGCCAGCAGATCCGGGACGAACTATGGCTACACCTTC. Protein product: CASRSGTNYGYTF.

This clonotype has more than one count but fewer than ten. This chain uses TRBV6-2 or TRBV6-3 with TRBJ2-1; weak D call: TRBD2 (6 bases). The germline V gene encodes CDR1 MNHEY and CDR2 SVGEGT. This CDR3 spans 13 amino acids. V was clipped by 2 bases and J by 9 bases, with 11 bases between them. The CDR3, as DNA: TGTGCCAGCAGTTACGGAGGGGATAGTGAGCAGTTCTTC. It specifies CASSYGGDSEQFF.

This clonotype has only a few counts. The chain carries TRBV28 and TRBJ2-7, with D possibly being TRBD1 (6 bases). This CDR3 region has 14 residues. V was pared by 5 bases and J by 2 bases, with 13 bases between. Germline V gives CDR1 MDHEN, CDR2 SYDVKM. The chain's CDR3 is CASSRDMSPYEQYF. CDR3 in DNA: TGTGCCAGCAGTCGGGACATGTCGCCCTACGAGCAGTACTTC. Full variable domain (remainder filled in from reference TRBV28 and TRBJ2-7): DVKVTQSSRYLVKRTGEKVFLECVQDMDHENMFWYRQDPGLGLRLIYFSYDVKMKEKGDIPEGYSVSREKKERFSLILESASTNQTSMYLCASSRDMSPYEQYFGPGTRLTVT.

This clonotype was detected ten times or more. This chain joins TRBV5-1 and TRBJ2-3, with TRBD2 matching 13 bases. Germline lookup yields CDR1 SGHRS and CDR2 YFSETQ. This CDR3 is built from 16 residues. Trimming removed 3 bases from V and 5 bases from J; junction bases left unmatched: 6. DNA for the CDR3: TGCGCCAGCAGCTGGACTAGCGGGGGAGGTGGAGATACGCAGTATTTT. It codes for CASSWTSGGGGDTQYF.

In its sample, this clonotype was seen many times. This sequence joins TRBV2 and TRBJ1-2, with D unclear. Deletions cut 3 bases from V and 4 bases from J, with 15 bases between. Germline CDR1 and CDR2: SNHLY and FYNNEI. This CDR3 is built from 15 residues. The CDR3 nucleotides read TGTGCCAGCAGTGATGCGTCTACGGCCTTCTATGGCTACACCTTC. Translation gives CASSDASTAFYGYTF.